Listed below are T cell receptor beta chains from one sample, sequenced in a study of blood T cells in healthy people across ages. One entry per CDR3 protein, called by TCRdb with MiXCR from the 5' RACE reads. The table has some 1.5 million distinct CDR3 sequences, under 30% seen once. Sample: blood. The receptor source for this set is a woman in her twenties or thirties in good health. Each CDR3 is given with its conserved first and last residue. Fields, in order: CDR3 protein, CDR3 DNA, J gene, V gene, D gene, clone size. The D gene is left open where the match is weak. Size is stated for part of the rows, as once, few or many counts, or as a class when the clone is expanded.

CDR3: CASSYWREDTQYF
DNA: TGTGCCAGCTCGTACTGGAGGGAAGATACGCAGTATTTT
J: TRBJ2-3
V: TRBV27
D: NA
size: NA

CDR3: CSALGLAGGSYYEQYF
DNA: TGCAGTGCCTTGGGACTAGCGGGCGGTAGTTACTACGAGCAGTACTTC
J: TRBJ2-7
V: TRBV20-1
D: TRBD2
size: many

CDR3: CASSVPAEYEQYF
DNA: TGTGCCAGCTCAGTGCCAGCGGAATACGAGCAGTACTTC
J: TRBJ2-7
V: TRBV18
D: NA
size: few

CDR3: CATSDLWDGKRREQFF
DNA: TGTGCCACCAGTGATCTCTGGGACGGGAAAAGACGAGAGCAGTTCTTC
J: TRBJ2-1
V: TRBV24-1
D: NA
size: few

CDR3: CASSPRYRAVETQYF
DNA: TGTGCCAGCAGCCCACGGTACAGGGCGGTTGAGACCCAGTACTTC
J: TRBJ2-5
V: TRBV5-6
D: NA
size: NA

CDR3: CAARGPDIRPHEQYF
DNA: TGTGCCGCAAGAGGCCCCGACATCCGCCCCCACGAGCAGTACTTC
J: TRBJ2-7
V: TRBV28
D: NA
size: NA

CDR3: CASSYSEKLFF
DNA: TGTGCCAGCAGCTACAGTGAAAAACTGTTTTTT
J: TRBJ1-4
V: TRBV6-1
D: NA
size: NA

CDR3: CSAATPLAGKYNEQFF
DNA: TGCAGTGCTGCAACTCCTCTAGCGGGGAAATACAATGAGCAGTTCTTC
J: TRBJ2-1
V: TRBV20-1
D: TRBD2
size: NA

CDR3: CANSLQLKDTQYF
DNA: TGTGCCAACAGCCTACAACTGAAAGATACGCAGTATTTT
J: TRBJ2-3
V: TRBV14
D: NA
size: NA

CDR3: CSATGGTNEKLFF
DNA: TGCAGTGCTACAGGGGGAACTAATGAAAAACTGTTTTTT
J: TRBJ1-4
V: TRBV20-1
D: TRBD1
size: NA

CDR3: CASSFWGTNYNEQFF
DNA: TGTGCCAGCAGCTTTTGGGGGACAAACTACAATGAGCAGTTCTTC
J: TRBJ2-1
V: TRBV7-2
D: NA
size: NA

CDR3: CASSPGTPNEQFF
DNA: TGTGCCAGCTCACCAGGGACCCCCAATGAGCAGTTCTTC
J: TRBJ2-1
V: TRBV18
D: NA
size: many

CDR3: CSARPKRGTFGETQYF
DNA: TGCAGTGCTAGGCCTAAACGAGGGACGTTTGGGGAGACCCAGTACTTC
J: TRBJ2-5
V: TRBV20-1
D: NA
size: few

CDR3: CASRPGGRSPLHF
DNA: TGTGCCAGCCGCCCCGGGGGGCGATCACCCCTCCACTTT
J: TRBJ1-6
V: TRBV28
D: NA
size: few

CDR3: CASSSTSGSTHNEQFF
DNA: TGTGCCAGCAGCTCTACTAGCGGGAGCACTCACAATGAGCAGTTCTTC
J: TRBJ2-1
V: TRBV11-2
D: TRBD2
size: NA

CDR3: CASSLVSNTQYF
DNA: TGTGCCAGCAGCTTAGTTAGTAATACGCAGTATTTT
J: TRBJ2-3
V: TRBV7-2
D: NA
size: few

CDR3: CSATSPLNEQFF
DNA: TGCAGTGCTACCTCACCCCTGAATGAGCAGTTCTTC
J: TRBJ2-1
V: TRBV20-1
D: NA
size: few

CDR3: CASSSGASNTGELFF
DNA: TGTGCCAGCAGCTCGGGGGCGTCGAACACCGGGGAGCTGTTTTTT
J: TRBJ2-2
V: TRBV7-2
D: NA
size: NA

CDR3: CASSSGDMGDTEAFF
DNA: TGCGCCAGCAGCTCAGGTGATATGGGGGACACTGAAGCTTTCTTT
J: TRBJ1-1
V: TRBV5-1
D: NA
size: NA

CDR3: CASSQEVGGRVGNEQFF
DNA: TGTGCCAGCAGCCAGGAGGTAGGCGGGAGGGTCGGCAATGAGCAGTTCTTC
J: TRBJ2-1
V: TRBV3-1
D: TRBD2
size: few

CDR3: CAISESDGSFYEQYF
DNA: TGTGCCATCAGTGAGTCGGACGGTTCTTTTTACGAGCAGTACTTC
J: TRBJ2-7
V: TRBV10-3
D: NA
size: few

CDR3: CASRSGQENQPQHF
DNA: TGTGCCAGCAGATCAGGACAGGAAAATCAGCCCCAGCATTTT
J: TRBJ1-5
V: TRBV6-5
D: TRBD1
size: NA

CDR3: CASSHSGGLWNEQFF
DNA: TGTGCCAGCAGTCACAGCGGGGGCTTATGGAATGAGCAGTTCTTC
J: TRBJ2-1
V: TRBV12-3/TRBV12-4
D: TRBD2
size: NA

CDR3: CASSMDVLWGRSDYGYTF
DNA: TGCGCCAGCAGCATGGATGTCCTCTGGGGGCGCTCGGACTATGGCTACACCTTC
J: TRBJ1-2
V: TRBV5-1
D: NA
size: NA

CDR3: CASASSGGVDEQYF
DNA: TGCGCCAGCGCCTCATCAGGGGGCGTCGACGAGCAGTACTTC
J: TRBJ2-7
V: TRBV5-1
D: TRBD1
size: many

CDR3: CASNRLGGYGNQPQHF
DNA: TGTGCCAGCAATCGACTCGGGGGATATGGCAATCAGCCCCAGCATTTT
J: TRBJ1-5
V: TRBV6-4
D: NA
size: NA

CDR3: CASSALGEVFSEAFF
DNA: TGTGCCAGCAGCGCGTTAGGGGAGGTGTTCTCTGAAGCTTTCTTT
J: TRBJ1-1
V: TRBV9
D: NA
size: NA

CDR3: CASSLTPGAYEQYF
DNA: TGTGCCAGCAGCTTAACGCCAGGGGCCTACGAGCAGTACTTC
J: TRBJ2-7
V: TRBV7-2
D: NA
size: few

CDR3: CASSLRGGLGETQYF
DNA: TGCGCCAGCAGCTTGCGGGGGGGTCTCGGGGAGACCCAGTACTTC
J: TRBJ2-5
V: TRBV5-1
D: TRBD2
size: NA

CDR3: CASSTLAGTDTDTQYF
DNA: TGTGCCAGCAGCACCTTAGCGGGGACGGACACAGATACGCAGTATTTT
J: TRBJ2-3
V: TRBV7-9
D: TRBD2
size: many

CDR3: CASSLELAYNEQFF
DNA: TGTGCCAGCAGTTTAGAACTAGCTTACAATGAGCAGTTCTTC
J: TRBJ2-1
V: TRBV7-2
D: NA
size: many

CDR3: CAWKRDGETQYF
DNA: TGTGCCTGGAAGCGGGACGGAGAGACCCAGTACTTC
J: TRBJ2-5
V: TRBV30
D: TRBD2
size: few

CDR3: CASSRETGNTDTQYF
DNA: TGCGCCAGCAGCCGAGAAACCGGGAACACAGATACGCAGTATTTT
J: TRBJ2-3
V: TRBV4-1
D: NA
size: NA

CDR3: CANSLNGGGYGETQYF
DNA: TGTGCCAACAGCTTAAACGGCGGGGGGTATGGGGAGACCCAGTACTTC
J: TRBJ2-5
V: TRBV7-3
D: TRBD2
size: NA

CDR3: CASSPELAGGLEDTQYF
DNA: TGCGCCAGCAGCCCCGAACTAGCGGGGGGGCTAGAAGATACGCAGTATTTT
J: TRBJ2-3
V: TRBV5-1
D: TRBD2
size: NA

CDR3: CASSAGPGLAGHEQYF
DNA: TGTGCCAGCAGCGCCGGACCGGGACTAGCGGGACACGAGCAGTACTTC
J: TRBJ2-7
V: TRBV5-5
D: TRBD2
size: many

CDR3: CASSGLGYNEQFF
DNA: TGTGCCAGCAGTGGACTAGGTTACAATGAGCAGTTCTTC
J: TRBJ2-1
V: TRBV12-3/TRBV12-4
D: TRBD2
size: many

CDR3: CASSFNTLFTGELFF
DNA: TGCGCCAGCAGCTTCAACACCTTATTCACCGGGGAGCTGTTTTTT
J: TRBJ2-2
V: TRBV5-1
D: NA
size: NA

CDR3: CASSWTSVAQETQYF
DNA: TGTGCCAGCAGCTGGACTAGCGTTGCCCAAGAGACCCAGTACTTC
J: TRBJ2-5
V: TRBV7-2
D: TRBD2
size: few

CDR3: CASGSTGTSRSQETQYF
DNA: TGTGCCAGCGGATCGACCGGGACTAGTCGTAGCCAAGAGACCCAGTACTTC
J: TRBJ2-5
V: TRBV7-2
D: TRBD2
size: many

CDR3: CASSGLGGPPSTDTQYF
DNA: TGTGCCAGCAGTGGGCTTGGGGGACCACCTAGCACAGATACGCAGTATTTT
J: TRBJ2-3
V: TRBV2
D: NA
size: NA

CDR3: CASSVEAVPDTQYF
DNA: TGTGCCAGCAGCGTAGAGGCGGTCCCAGATACGCAGTATTTT
J: TRBJ2-3
V: TRBV9
D: NA
size: NA

CDR3: CASSDLGQGETQYF
DNA: TGTGCCAGCAGTGACCTTGGACAGGGTGAGACCCAGTACTTC
J: TRBJ2-5
V: TRBV25-1
D: TRBD1
size: many

CDR3: CSAYTLAGGPSKTDTQYF
DNA: TGCAGTGCTTATACTCTAGCGGGAGGGCCCTCGAAAACAGATACGCAGTATTTT
J: TRBJ2-3
V: TRBV20-1
D: TRBD2
size: few

CDR3: CSVGLAGVPETQYF
DNA: TGCAGCGTGGGTCTAGCGGGAGTCCCAGAGACCCAGTACTTC
J: TRBJ2-5
V: TRBV29-1
D: TRBD2
size: many

CDR3: CASGKGLAGSSYNEQFF
DNA: TGTGCTAGTGGGAAAGGACTAGCGGGATCCTCCTACAATGAGCAGTTCTTC
J: TRBJ2-1
V: TRBV12-5
D: TRBD2
size: NA

CDR3: CSAIRSSGGALSREQFF
DNA: TGCAGTGCCATAAGGTCTAGCGGGGGGGCATTGTCAAGGGAGCAGTTCTTC
J: TRBJ2-1
V: TRBV20-1
D: TRBD2
size: few